The rows below give T cell receptor beta chains drawn from one sample of a study of PD-L1 blockade in urothelial cancer. Some clones are missing from TCRdb's copy, which holds only in-frame ones; the method was immunoSEQ multiplex PCR. The repertoire holds approximately 79,000 clones, roughly nine tenths seen once, with 5% to 7% in the top ten. This sample comprised PBMCs, obtained around atezolizumab (anti-PD-L1) treatment. The receptors were sampled from a woman aged 70-85 years with urothelial cancer. The CDR3 runs from the conserved cysteine through the conserved F or W. The D gene is left open where the match is weak. Only part of the rows carry a size: once, few, many, or a class if the clone is expanded.

size,J,V,D,DNA,CDR3
NA,TRBJ2-3,TRBV7-9,TRBD1,TGTGCCAGCAGCGACGACAGGGTAGTCACAGATACGCAGTATTTT,CASSDDRVVTDTQYF
NA,TRBJ2-3,TRBV6-1,TRBD1,TGTGCCAGCGAGCCTAGGACAGGGACAGATACGCAGTATTTT,CASEPRTGTDTQYF
few,TRBJ2-1,TRBV7-9,TRBD2,TGTGCCAGCAGCCCCAGGAGGGGCGGGGGGAGCAATGAGCAGTTCTTC,CASSPRRGGGSNEQFF
NA,TRBJ1-5,TRBV10-2,TRBD1,TGCGCCAGCAGTGAATGGACAGGGGCTAGCAATCAGCCCCAGCATTTT,CASSEWTGASNQPQHF
NA,TRBJ2-7,TRBV7-6,TRBD2,TGTGCCAGCAGCTTAGGCCGGACTAGCGGGAGCTACGAGCAGTACTTC,CASSLGRTSGSYEQYF
NA,TRBJ1-2,TRBV2,NA,TGTGCCAGCGGCAGTGGGGCTACTGGCTACACCTTC,CASGSGATGYTF
NA,TRBJ1-5,TRBV5-1,TRBD1,TGCGCCAGCAGCATGACAGGGGGCAATCAGCCCCAGCATTTT,CASSMTGGNQPQHF
NA,TRBJ1-3,TRBV9,NA,TGTGCCAGCAGCGTAGTTTTCAGGGGCGGTGGAGGTGCAGGCCTCTCTGGAAACACCATATATTTT,CASSVVFRGGGGAGLSGNTIYF
NA,TRBJ2-2,TRBV7-8,TRBD1,TGTGCCAGCAGCCGTCGGGGACAGGGTGGTACCGGGGAGCTGTTTTTT,CASSRRGQGGTGELFF
NA,TRBJ2-1,TRBV15,NA,TGTGCCACCAGCAGAGTGGGGGGTGCTCTTGAGCAGTTCTTC,CATSRVGGALEQFF
NA,TRBJ2-7,TRBV5-8,NA,TGTGCCAGCAGCTTGCGGCAGGGTTCGCGCGAGCAGTACTTC,CASSLRQGSREQYF
NA,TRBJ1-3,TRBV30,NA,TGTGCCCTGACAGTCTCTGGAAACACCATATATTTT,CALTVSGNTIYF
NA,TRBJ2-1,TRBV9,TRBD2,TGTGCCAGCAGCGCTCGACTAGCCAACTACAATGAGCAGTTCTTC,CASSARLANYNEQFF
NA,TRBJ1-2,TRBV27,NA,TGTGCCAGCAGGCTCAGGGGTGCGAATGGCTACACCTTC,CASRLRGANGYTF
NA,TRBJ2-7,TRBV18,NA,TGTGCCAGCTCATCACGCGGGACGGAACGCTACGAGCAGTACTTC,CASSSRGTERYEQYF
NA,TRBJ2-3,TRBV13,NA,TGTGCCAGCAGCTTATTCGAGGGTGTGTCAGATACGCAGTATTTT,CASSLFEGVSDTQYF
NA,TRBJ2-1,TRBV7-6,TRBD2,TGTGCCAGCAGCTTAGCCCTAGCGGGGGGATTTGAGCAGTTCTTC,CASSLALAGGFEQFF
NA,TRBJ1-1,TRBV5-6,NA,TGTGCCAGCAGCTCAGAACAGACTAAGACGGCTTTCTTT,CASSSEQTKTAFF
NA,TRBJ1-1,TRBV28,NA,TGTGCCAGCAGTCCCCCTTCGACTTGGTGGGCTTTCTTT,CASSPPSTWWAFF
NA,TRBJ1-3,TRBV18,TRBD1,TGTGCCAGCTCACTAACGGACAGGGCTGGAAACACCATATATTTT,CASSLTDRAGNTIYF
few,TRBJ1-2,TRBV5-6,TRBD1,TGTGCCAGCAGCTCCGGGACAGGGCGTCGAGGCTACACCTTC,CASSSGTGRRGYTF
NA,TRBJ2-7,TRBV7-2,TRBD2,TGTGCCAGCAGCTTGGCCTCGGGGGGATCAGAGCAGTACTTC,CASSLASGGSEQYF
NA,TRBJ1-4,TRBV2,NA,TGTGCCAGCAGTCGGCAGACTGCAACTAATGAAAAACTGTTTTTT,CASSRQTATNEKLFF
once,TRBJ2-7,TRBV14,TRBD2,TGTGCCAGCAGCGTAGGACTAGCGGGAGTTTACGAGCAGTACTTC,CASSVGLAGVYEQYF
NA,TRBJ1-5,TRBV6-5,TRBD1,TGTGCCAGCAGTGTCACAGGGGGCAATCAGCCCCAGCATTTT,CASSVTGGNQPQHF
NA,TRBJ1-4,TRBV21-1,NA,TGTGCCAGCAGCAAAGCGTTTCCGGGACAGCCTAATGAAAAACTGTTTTTT,CASSKAFPGQPNEKLFF
NA,TRBJ1-2,TRBV7-2,NA,TGTGCCAGCAGCTTAAGCCAGGGGTTGAACTATGGCTACACCTTC,CASSLSQGLNYGYTF
NA,TRBJ1-1,TRBV4-2,TRBD1,TGTGCCAGCAGCCAAGATTTTGGCAGGGGGCGGGCGAAAGCTTTCTTT,CASSQDFGRGRAKAFF
NA,TRBJ2-2,TRBV7-2,TRBD1,TGTGCCAGCAGCTTCGACAGGGGCGCCGGGGAGCTGTTTTTT,CASSFDRGAGELFF
NA,TRBJ2-1,TRBV6-6,TRBD2,TGTGCCAGCAGTTACCCGGGAGGGGAAAATGAGCAGTTCTTC,CASSYPGGENEQFF
NA,TRBJ1-2,TRBV5-1,NA,TGCGCCAGCAGCTTGAATCAGGATGGCTACACCTTC,CASSLNQDGYTF
NA,TRBJ1-1,TRBV11-2,NA,TGTGCCAGCAGCTTTCTGGGCATTTACACTGAAGCTTTCTTT,CASSFLGIYTEAFF
few,TRBJ1-4,TRBV5-4,NA,TGTGCCAGCAGCATCTCTCCCTTTTTTAATGAAAAACTGTTTTTT,CASSISPFFNEKLFF
NA,TRBJ2-3,TRBV10-2,NA,TGCGCCAGCAGTGAGGTAGCGGAGACCACAGATACGCAGTATTTT,CASSEVAETTDTQYF
few,TRBJ2-5,TRBV29-1,TRBD2,TGCAGCGTTGAGATTAGCGGGAGAGTTCTAGGGGAGACCCAGTACTTC,CSVEISGRVLGETQYF
once,TRBJ2-1,TRBV27,TRBD2,TGTGCCAGCAGTTTTCTGGCTAGCGGGAGCTCCTACAATGAGCAGTTCTTC,CASSFLASGSSYNEQFF
NA,TRBJ2-3,TRBV29-1,NA,TGCAGCGTTGTTGGAGCTCGGCTCACGCAGTATTTT,CSVVGARLTQYF